The 17 T cell receptor beta chains below all came from one sample that was sequenced in a study of response to subunit inactivated influenza vaccine. TCRdb passed the RT-PCR reads through MiXCR, listing each CDR3 protein once. Of 600,000 to 700,000 distinct CDR3 sequences in the sample, less than 15% are singletons; the top ten hold about 7.6%. The material was PBMCs from blood, obtained 14 days before vaccination. Receptors originate from a man between 45 and 60 years old who received an inactivated influenza vaccine.

This clonotype was found a few times. The V gene is TRBV3-1, the J gene TRBJ2-1; 14 nucleotides match TRBD2. Germline V gene lookup returns CDR1 LGHDT and CDR2 YNNKEL (reference sequence). V lost 4 bases, J lost 8 bases, and 4 bases stayed unmatched. The CDR3 runs 15 residues. CDR3 coding DNA: TGTGCCAGCAGCCGACTAGCGGGGGGGTTGGATGAGCAGTTCTTC. It specifies CASSRLAGGLDEQFF.

The genes are TRBV28 and TRBJ2-2; possibly TRBD1 for D (6 bases). The CDR3 runs to 12 residues. The V and J ends lost 11 bases and 1 base respectively, with 8 bases between them. Per the germline V gene, CDR1 is MDHEN and CDR2 is SYDVKM. CDR3 amino acids: CAGGQNTGELFF. The CDR3 region has the DNA TGTGCCGGGGGACAGAACACCGGGGAGCTGTTTTTT. The whole variable domain, remainder taken from reference TRBV28 and TRBJ2-2, is DVKVTQSSRYLVKRTGEKVFLECVQDMDHENMFWYRQDPGLGLRLIYFSYDVKMKEKGDIPEGYSVSREKKERFSLILESASTNQTSMYLCAGGQNTGELFFGEGSRLTVL.

V is TRBV30 and J is TRBJ2-3, with unresolved D. With 5 bases removed from V and 3 bases from J, the gap between germline ends came to 3 bases. From germline, CDR1 is GTSNPN and CDR2 SVGIG (reference sequence). CDR3 length: 10 amino acids. CDR3 protein: CAWLTDTQYF. The CDR3 coding sequence is TGTGCCTGGCTTACAGATACGCAGTATTTT.

The chain joins TRBV28 to TRBJ2-3; 9 nucleotides agree with TRBD2. The germline V gene has CDR1 MDHEN and CDR2 SYDVKM. With 2 bases clipped from V and 14 bases from J, the junction kept 11 bases outside the gene matches. There are 14 residues in the CDR3. The DNA for the CDR3 is TGTGCCAGCAGTTTAGGTAGCGGGAGCACGGACCGGTATTTT. Protein sequence: CASSLGSGSTDRYF.

Ten or more counts support this clonotype. The V call is TRBV29-1, the J call TRBJ1-1; maybe TRBD1 (5 bases). CDR1 and CDR2 (germline): SQVTM, ANQGSEA. V was shortened by 3 bases and J by 5 bases, with 10 bases between the two germline ends. The CDR3 contains 12 residues. CDR3 nucleotides: TGCAGCGTTGACAGGGCTGGGACTGAAGCTTTCTTT. It is translated as CSVDRAGTEAFF.

The chain combines TRBV28 with TRBJ2-5, with TRBD2 matching over 7 bases. With 6 bases clipped from V and 5 bases from J, the junction kept 9 bases outside the gene matches. CDR1 is MDHEN and CDR2 is SYDVKM in the germline V gene. This CDR3 spans 14 amino acids. The CDR3 region is CASSGPGGRETQYF. CDR3 nucleotide sequence: TGTGCCAGCAGCGGCCCCGGGGGGAGGGAGACCCAGTACTTC. The variable domain in full, with the rest retrieved from reference TRBV28 and TRBJ2-5, is DVKVTQSSRYLVKRTGEKVFLECVQDMDHENMFWYRQDPGLGLRLIYFSYDVKMKEKGDIPEGYSVSREKKERFSLILESASTNQTSMYLCASSGPGGRETQYFGPGTRLLVL.

The chain is built from TRBV30 and TRBJ2-6; no reliable D call. The CDR3 consists of 15 residues. Germline V gene lookup returns CDR1 GTSNPN and CDR2 SVGIG (reference sequence). Trimming left V 3 bases short and J 1 base short, with 10 bases between. CDR3 nucleotides: TGTGCCTGGAGCGTTGACGGATCTGGGGCCAACGTCCTGACTTTC. Translation gives CAWSVDGSGANVLTF.

CDR3 DNA: TGTGCCAGCAGGCTGGCAGGGGAGGGCGAGCAGTACTTC. It specifies CASRLAGEGEQYF. This chain uses TRBV27 with TRBJ2-7, with D possibly being TRBD2 (7 bases). This CDR3 region has 13 residues. Germline V gene sequence: CDR1 MNHEY, CDR2 SMNVEV (reference sequence). Trimming removed 6 bases at V and 6 bases at J, with 15 bases between.

Only a few counts were recorded for this clonotype. The J gene is TRBJ2-7, the V gene TRBV7-6; 8 positions match TRBD1. The CDR3 is 15 residues long. Germline-derived CDR1 and CDR2 are SGHVS and FNYEAQ. Losses at the gene ends were 5 bases for V and 5 bases for J; bases not matched to a gene: 11. The CDR3 nucleotides are TGTGCCAGCAGCCGCGGACAGGGAAGGTTTAACGAGCAGTACTTC. The encoded protein is CASSRGQGRFNEQYF.

This clonotype came up a few times. The rearrangement uses TRBV28 and TRBJ2-7; 7 positions agree with TRBD1. This CDR3 spans 14 amino acids. Germline V gene sequence: CDR1 MDHEN, CDR2 SYDVKM. V shed 7 bases and J 6 bases; nucleotides not matched to a gene: 12. This chain's CDR3 is CASIRSWDSFEQYF. For the CDR3, the DNA is TGTGCCAGCATTAGGAGCTGGGACAGTTTCGAGCAGTACTTC.

The chain employs TRBV11-2 and TRBJ2-3; 9 nucleotides match TRBD2. The CDR3 sequence is 15 residues long. From germline, CDR1 is SGHAT and CDR2 FQNNGV. Trimming cost V 3 bases and J 2 bases; bases outside gene matches: 3. For the CDR3, the DNA is TGTGCCAGCAGCTTTAGCGGGGGCCTCACAGATACGCAGTATTTT. Translating gives CASSFSGGLTDTQYF.

This clonotype was seen only a few times. The V and J genes are TRBV11-2 and TRBJ2-2; D not certain. The V end lost 4 bases, the J end lost 7 bases, and 13 bases lay between the germline ends. CDR1 is SGHAT and CDR2 is FQNNGV in the germline V gene. This CDR3 has 14 residues. The CDR3 sequence is CASSSQVVSGELFF. CDR3 in DNA: TGTGCCAGCAGCTCCCAAGTCGTAAGCGGGGAGCTGTTTTTT.

This clonotype was observed a handful of times. The chain couples TRBV4-2 to TRBJ1-6, with 11 bases identical to TRBD1. In germline, CDR1 is LGHNA, CDR2 YNFKEQ. Losses at the gene ends were 1 base for V and 9 bases for J; bases not matched to a gene: 8. The CDR3 runs to 17 residues. CDR3 amino acids: CASSQGTGGELSSPLHF. The CDR3, as DNA: TGTGCCAGCAGCCAAGGGACAGGGGGCGAGCTTAGTTCACCCCTCCACTTT.

This clonotype has a single count. V is TRBV15 and J is TRBJ1-5; D is unclear. CDR3 length: 13 amino acids. The germline V and J ends were trimmed by 1 base and 4 bases, with 5 bases remaining between them. Germline loops: CDR1 LNHNV, CDR2 YYDKDF (reference sequence). CDR3 nucleotides: TGTGCCACCAGCAGAGGTGAAAATCAGCCCCAGCATTTT. Protein sequence: CATSRGENQPQHF.

In its sample, this clonotype was seen a few times. The chain couples TRBV4-3 to TRBJ2-7; D is perhaps TRBD1 or TRBD2 (6 bases each). The CDR3 runs 15 residues. CDR1 is LGHNA, CDR2 YSLEER, per germline. The V end lost 1 base, the J end lost 2 bases, and 12 bases lay between the germline ends. The CDR3 region has the DNA TGCGCCAGCAGCCAAGGGGAGGACAGAGCCTACGAGCAGTACTTC. It translates to CASSQGEDRAYEQYF.

This clonotype was detected a few times. V and J are TRBV6-6 and TRBJ2-1; perhaps TRBD1 as D (6 bases). Trimming took 6 bases from V and 6 from J, leaving 12 bases between them. Germline V lookup: CDR1 MNHNY, CDR2 SVGAGI (reference sequence). CDR3 length equals 13 residues. In DNA, the CDR3 is TGTGCCAGCAGACAGGACAGACTCAATGAGCAGTTCTTC. Translated, it gives CASRQDRLNEQFF.

The chain recombines TRBV15 with TRBJ1-2, with 7 bases that match TRBD1. This CDR3 has 12 amino acids. Germline lookup yields CDR1 LNHNV and CDR2 YYDKDF (reference sequence). The junction had 5 bases not matched to a gene; V was cut back by 5 bases and J by 8 bases. CDR3: CATSGTEHGYTF. DNA for the CDR3: TGTGCCACCAGCGGGACAGAGCACGGCTACACCTTC.